This TCR beta chain was recorded in a study of spatial heterogeneity in lung cancer. TCRdb fed the 5' RACE reads into MiXCR, producing one record per CDR3 protein. The sample contains tens of thousands of distinct CDR3 sequences, roughly 13% of which appear only once. This clonotype was counted many times. Indicated time point: sample taken at primary tumor resection. Unsorted whole RNA samples from tumor, nontumor lung or frozen PBMC were sequenced. The CDR3 length is 14 residues. The ends lost 4 bases at V and 5 bases at J; junction bases unmatched: 8. Per germline, CDR1 SGDLS and CDR2 YYNGEE. This TCR was recovered from a male donor with early-stage non-small cell lung cancer. The genes are TRBV9 and TRBJ2-7; 8 nucleotides agree with TRBD2. Source: PBMCs, taken at surgery. CDR3 protein: CASSRRGDFDEQYF. In DNA, the CDR3 is TGTGCCAGCAGCCGGCGGGGGGATTTCGACGAGCAGTACTTC.